The next 30 T cell receptor beta chains were all read from a single sample in a study of shared clonotypes between healthy human individuals. Assay: immunoSEQ multiplex PCR; the TCRdb copy retains only in-frame clones and omits some. This sample yields 2 million to 2.5 million clones, of which 85% to 95% are seen a single time; about 0.37% belongs to the top ten. Sequencing was performed on naive CD4+ T cells from PBMCs. Subset here: CD45RA+ positively selected. These receptors were collected from a young man in good health. Some clones in this sample may be carry-over from other donors' samples.

This sequence joins TRBV28 and TRBJ2-1; 7 nucleotides match TRBD2. CDR1 MDHEN and CDR2 SYDVKM come from the germline V gene. The CDR3 has 16 amino acids. V lost 6 bases, J lost 2 bases, and 10 bases stayed unmatched. The DNA of the CDR3 is TGTGCCAGCAGGCCCACTGGGGAGGGAGCCTACAATGAGCAGTTCTTC. Its translation is CASRPTGEGAYNEQFF. The full variable domain, completed using reference TRBV28 and TRBJ2-1, is DVKVTQSSRYLVKRTGEKVFLECVQDMDHENMFWYRQDPGLGLRLIYFSYDVKMKEKGDIPEGYSVSREKKERFSLILESASTNQTSMYLCASRPTGEGAYNEQFFGPGTRLTVL.

The chain employs TRBV19 and TRBJ1-1; D is uncertain. The CDR3 contains 13 residues. In germline, CDR1 is LNHDA, CDR2 SQIVND (reference sequence). Trimming left V 10 bases short and J 1 base short, with 13 bases between. CDR3 region: CATQAEGNTEAFF. The CDR3 coding sequence is TGTGCCACCCAGGCGGAAGGGAACACTGAAGCTTTCTTT.

The rearrangement joins TRBV2 to TRBJ1-6; no firm D call. The germline CDR1 and CDR2 sequences are SNHLY and FYNNEI. Deletions cut 7 bases from V and 7 bases from J, with 17 bases between. This CDR3 is 15 amino acids long. CDR3 protein: CASISRTVSNSPLHF. The CDR3 coding sequence is TGTGCCAGCATCTCACGGACGGTCTCCAATTCACCCCTCCACTTT.

The V call is TRBV5-5, the J call TRBJ2-7, with 13 positions matching TRBD2. The CDR3 has 14 residues. Trimming removed 6 bases from V and 3 bases from J; junction bases left unmatched: 3. Germline V gives CDR1 SGHKS, CDR2 YYEKEE (reference sequence). CDR3: CASIRTSGSYEQYF. The DNA of the CDR3 is TGTGCCAGCATCAGGACTAGCGGGAGCTACGAGCAGTACTTC.

This clone was seen only a few times. The chain uses TRBV27 and TRBJ1-1; D remains unclear. Germline V gene lookup returns CDR1 MNHEY and CDR2 SMNVEV (reference sequence). The CDR3 totals 15 residues. V lost 8 bases and J lost 4, with 20 bases in between. CDR3 region: CASSTRGGSGTEAFF. The CDR3 DNA reads TGTGCCAGCTCTACCCGGGGAGGGTCTGGCACTGAAGCTTTCTTT.

The chain links TRBV7-3 to TRBJ2-5, with 10 bases matching TRBD2. The CDR3 runs 15 residues. Trimming cost V 5 bases and J 2 bases; bases outside gene matches: 5. Germline CDR1 SGHTA, CDR2 FQGTGA. CDR3 sequence (DNA): TGTGCCAGCAGCGAAGGACTAGCGGTACAAGAGACCCAGTACTTC. It codes for CASSEGLAVQETQYF.

In this sample, this clone turned up once. The V call is TRBV5-4, the J call TRBJ1-3; tentative D call: TRBD1 (6 bases). Per the germline V gene, CDR1 is SGHNT and CDR2 is YYREEE (reference sequence). This CDR3 has 14 amino acids. With 0 bases removed from V and 7 bases from J, the gap between germline ends came to 11 bases. The CDR3 DNA reads TGTGCCAGCAGCTTGGACAGGGTTCCCAACACCATATATTTT. Translation: CASSLDRVPNTIYF.

This chain links TRBV9 with TRBJ1-3; D call uncertain. Per the germline V gene, CDR1 is SGDLS and CDR2 is YYNGEE. CDR3 length: 16 residues. V gave up 1 base and J gave up 0 bases, with 11 bases separating them. DNA for the CDR3: TGTGCCAGCAGCGTAAGTCACAGCAACTCTGGAAACACCATATATTTT. Its translation is CASSVSHSNSGNTIYF.

CDR3 sequence reads: CASSFDRGGMNEQFF. CDR3 coding DNA: TGTGCCAGCAGCTTTGATAGGGGTGGCATGAATGAGCAGTTCTTC. The V call is TRBV5-4, the J call TRBJ2-1, with D possibly matching TRBD1 (5 bases). Between the trimmed V and J ends, which lost 2 bases and 7 bases, there was a span of 16 bases. Looked up from germline, CDR1 is SGHNT and CDR2 is YYREEE (reference sequence). This CDR3 is built from 15 residues.

Only one count was recorded for this clone. Other DNA sequences within the sample encode an identical CDR3. This chain uses TRBV2 with TRBJ1-4; D gene uncertain. The ends were cut back, 6 bases at V and 7 bases at J, with 6 bases in the middle. There are 11 residues in the CDR3. CDR1 is SNHLY and CDR2 is FYNNEI in the germline V gene. The CDR3 reads CASRGSEKLFF. CDR3 DNA sequence: TGTGCCAGCAGGGGGAGTGAAAAACTGTTTTTT.

The rearrangement joins TRBV5-4 to TRBJ2-3; D possibly matches TRBD1 or TRBD2 (5 bases each). There are 15 residues in the CDR3. CDR1 is SGHNT and CDR2 is YYREEE in the germline V gene (reference sequence). Trimming removed 2 bases from V and 0 bases from J, with 10 bases in between. The CDR3 nucleotides are TGTGCCAGCAGCTTACGAGGGGACAGCACAGATACGCAGTATTTT. Its protein product is CASSLRGDSTDTQYF.

This chain links TRBV2 with TRBJ2-1; D unclear. CDR3 length: 14 residues. Trimming shortened V by 5 bases and J by 5 bases, and 13 bases separated the two germline ends. Germline-derived CDR1 and CDR2 are SNHLY and FYNNEI. CDR3 residues: CASSLGSLNNEQFF. DNA of the CDR3: TGTGCCAGCAGTTTAGGGTCCCTAAACAATGAGCAGTTCTTC.

This sequence joins TRBV28 and TRBJ1-3, with D maybe TRBD1 (6 bases). The CDR3 sequence is 14 residues long. V was cut by 5 bases and J by 3 bases, with 11 bases left in between. Germline CDR1 MDHEN, CDR2 SYDVKM. The CDR3 nucleotides are TGTGCCAGCAGTCTACGGGGGCATGGAAACACCATATATTTT. Residues: CASSLRGHGNTIYF.

This clone is a singleton in its sample. V and J are TRBV19 and TRBJ1-1; the D is unclear. CDR1 is LNHDA and CDR2 is SQIVND in the germline V gene (reference sequence). Between the trimmed V and J ends, which lost 3 bases and 0 bases, there was a span of 14 bases. The CDR3 loop spans 16 amino acids. The CDR3: CASSIATMSMNTEAFF. The CDR3 DNA is TGTGCCAGTAGTATCGCGACAATGAGCATGAACACTGAAGCTTTCTTT.

V gene TRBV28 combines with J gene TRBJ2-1; no reliable D call. The germline CDR1 and CDR2 sequences are MDHEN and SYDVKM. Trimming removed 2 bases from V and 2 bases from J, with 13 bases in between. This CDR3 has 16 residues. The CDR3 nucleotides are TGTGCCAGCAGTTTAAATTCCGGGCTTCCCTACAATGAGCAGTTCTTC. This codes for CASSLNSGLPYNEQFF.

The chain uses TRBV4-1 and TRBJ1-2; a possible D gene is TRBD1 (5 bases). CDR1 and CDR2 (germline): MGHRA, YSYEKL. The CDR3 consists of 15 residues. The ends were cut back, 3 bases at V and 4 bases at J, with 15 bases in the middle. The CDR3 spells CASSQGNTGSYGYTF. Here the CDR3 DNA reads TGCGCCAGCAGCCAGGGAAACACAGGATCCTATGGCTACACCTTC.

The V and J genes are TRBV2 and TRBJ1-2, with D maybe TRBD1 (6 bases). V was clipped by 4 bases and J by 5 bases, with 14 bases between them. The CDR3 has 14 residues. Germline CDR1 is SNHLY and CDR2 is FYNNEI. CDR3 sequence (DNA): TGTGCCAGCAGTGGGAGGACAGCTTTGTATGGCTACACCTTC. Translated: CASSGRTALYGYTF. Looking up the rest from reference TRBV2 and TRBJ1-2 gives the full variable domain: EPEVTQTPSHQVTQMGQEVILRCVPISNHLYFYWYRQILGQKVEFLVSFYNNEISEKSEIFDDQFSVERPDGSNFTLKIRSTKLEDSAMYFCASSGRTALYGYTFGSGTRLTVV.

This clone was counted a single time. The V gene is TRBV29-1, the J gene TRBJ2-7, with 9 bases identical to TRBD2. V shed 8 bases, J shed 5 bases, and the junction held 10 bases outside the gene matches. The CDR3 loop spans 13 amino acids. Germline V gene sequence: CDR1 SQVTM, CDR2 ANQGSEA. CDR3 residues: CSLRGLALHEQYF. The CDR3 DNA sequence: TGCAGCCTCCGAGGACTAGCGTTACACGAGCAGTACTTC.

This rearrangement joins TRBV7-2 to TRBJ1-4, with D possibly TRBD1 on 6 matching bases. The CDR3 has 19 residues. Trimming removed 5 bases at V and 0 bases at J, with 22 bases between. Germline-derived CDR1 and CDR2 are SGHTA and FQGNSA. This chain's CDR3 is CASSPRGDALVATNEKLFF. CDR3 DNA: TGTGCCAGCAGCCCCAGGGGAGATGCCCTTGTTGCAACTAATGAAAAACTGTTTTTT.

The rearrangement links TRBV6-5 to TRBJ2-1, with a tentative D call TRBD1 (5 bases). This CDR3 region has 15 residues. Germline CDR1 reads MNHEY; CDR2 reads SVGAGI. V shed 6 bases and J shed 7 bases, with 19 bases lying between them. CDR3 DNA sequence: TGTGCCAGCAGGAGTAGAGGTGGGGCCCTTAATGAGCAGTTCTTC. Encoded protein: CASRSRGGALNEQFF.

This clone has a single count. The sample has other DNA sequences that encode this CDR3 too. V and J are TRBV9 and TRBJ2-1, with 8 positions matching TRBD2. Unmatched junction bases numbered 5, after V lost 2 bases and J lost 1 base. Germline V gene lookup returns CDR1 SGDLS and CDR2 YYNGEE. This CDR3 contains 16 residues. For the CDR3, the DNA is TGTGCCAGCAGCGTTTCTAGCGGGCTGTCCTACAATGAGCAGTTCTTC. It encodes CASSVSSGLSYNEQFF.

The chain is built from TRBV11-2 and TRBJ2-1; TRBD1 might be the D (5 bases). Germline V gene sequence: CDR1 SGHAT, CDR2 FQNNGV. The CDR3 sequence is 13 residues long. V lost 6 bases to trimming and J lost 8 bases, with 14 bases between them. Here the CDR3 reads CASSLSRGDEQFF. CDR3 sequence (DNA): TGTGCCAGCAGTTTAAGTAGGGGCGATGAGCAGTTCTTC.

The chain uses TRBV28 and TRBJ1-4, with D perhaps TRBD1 (6 bases). The CDR3 loop spans 11 amino acids. Between the trimmed V and J ends, which lost 5 bases and 14 bases, there was a span of 12 bases. Germline V CDR1 and CDR2: MDHEN, SYDVKM. The CDR3 spells CASSLTGNLFF. The CDR3 bases are TGTGCCAGCAGTCTGACAGGAAATCTGTTTTTT.

The rearrangement links TRBV6-1 to TRBJ1-5, with unresolved D. In germline, CDR1 is MNHNS, CDR2 SASEGT. The CDR3 loop spans 14 amino acids. Trimming stripped 5 bases from V and 7 bases from J, with 15 bases between. The CDR3, as DNA: TGTGCCAGCAGTACACCCCTAATTCGGCAGCCCCAGCATTTT. This gives the protein CASSTPLIRQPQHF.

Points on this clone: The identical CDR3 is also encoded by other nucleotide sequences in the sample. The V call is TRBV28, the J call TRBJ2-7, with 7 bases identical to TRBD1. This CDR3 spans 13 amino acids. V dropped 4 bases and J dropped 3; count of bases not matched to a gene: 3. Germline V gene data show CDR1 as MDHEN and CDR2 as SYDVKM. The CDR3 DNA follows: TGTGCCAGCAGTTCGGGACAGATCTACGAGCAGTACTTC. Residues: CASSSGQIYEQYF.

The rearrangement links TRBV27 to TRBJ2-5; TRBD2 matches at 8 bases. CDR3 length: 15 amino acids. V shed 2 bases and J 1 base; nucleotides not matched to a gene: 3. Germline V gene lookup returns CDR1 MNHEY and CDR2 SMNVEV (reference sequence). Here the CDR3 reads CASSLGSGAQETQYF. In DNA, the CDR3 is TGTGCCAGCAGTTTAGGTAGCGGGGCCCAAGAGACCCAGTACTTC.

This chain uses TRBV11-2 with TRBJ2-4; TRBD2 matches 11 bases. The CDR3 totals 17 residues. Per germline, CDR1 SGHAT and CDR2 FQNNGV. With 5 bases clipped from V and 1 base from J, the junction kept 7 bases outside the gene matches. The CDR3 nucleotides read TGTGCCAGCAGCACCCGGGGACTAGCGGATGCCAAAAACATTCAGTACTTC. Its translation: CASSTRGLADAKNIQYF.

This chain uses TRBV2 with TRBJ2-1; D is unclear. V lost 7 bases, J lost 7 bases, and 11 bases lay in between. The CDR3 totals 12 residues. CDR1 and CDR2 (germline): SNHLY, FYNNEI. The CDR3 coding sequence is TGTGCCAGCACTCAGGTCTTAAATGAGCAGTTCTTC. Protein product: CASTQVLNEQFF.

The chain has TRBV5-6 and TRBJ1-3; D gene unclear. Germline V lookup: CDR1 SGHDT, CDR2 YYEEEE. V dropped 6 bases and J dropped 1 base, with 20 bases sitting between them. This CDR3 is built from 17 residues. The CDR3 coding sequence is TGTGCCAGCACCACACGACTGGACGGAATATCTGGAAACACCATATATTTT. Amino acids: CASTTRLDGISGNTIYF.

The gene calls are TRBV19 and TRBJ2-7; D call uncertain. V lost 5 bases, J lost 3 bases, and 14 bases lay in between. The CDR3 consists of 14 residues. Germline CDR1 reads LNHDA; CDR2 reads SQIVND (reference sequence). The CDR3 loop reads CASSVTMPRYEQYF. CDR3 sequence (DNA): TGTGCCAGTAGTGTAACAATGCCTCGCTACGAGCAGTACTTC.